The present TCR beta chain was sequenced within a study of blood T cells in healthy people across ages. General study points: With donor CMV status unknown, expanded clonotype changes were possibly confounded.

A J-beta primer mix and a sample-barcoded 5' primer were used in a second PCR of roughly 6 to 12 cycles. TCRdb re-called the 5' RACE reads through MiXCR, storing one row per CDR3 protein. The table records fewer than 800,000 distinct CDR3 sequences, around 25% of them present only once. The CDR3 is 13 residues long. Germline CDR1 and CDR2: MGHRA and YSYEKL. Trimming shortened V by 3 bases and J by 8 bases, and 11 bases separated the two germline ends. This clonotype has a handful of counts. The antigen remains unidentified. A further study also used this sample, focusing on T cells of mothers and their children.

The V and J genes are TRBV4-1 and TRBJ2-1; TRBD2 might be the D (6 bases). Sequencing was performed on blood. The source of this sequence is a boy younger than 18 in good health. CDR3 residues: CASSQGGLYEQFF. CDR3 DNA: TGCGCCAGCAGCCAGGGGGGTCTCTATGAGCAGTTCTTC.